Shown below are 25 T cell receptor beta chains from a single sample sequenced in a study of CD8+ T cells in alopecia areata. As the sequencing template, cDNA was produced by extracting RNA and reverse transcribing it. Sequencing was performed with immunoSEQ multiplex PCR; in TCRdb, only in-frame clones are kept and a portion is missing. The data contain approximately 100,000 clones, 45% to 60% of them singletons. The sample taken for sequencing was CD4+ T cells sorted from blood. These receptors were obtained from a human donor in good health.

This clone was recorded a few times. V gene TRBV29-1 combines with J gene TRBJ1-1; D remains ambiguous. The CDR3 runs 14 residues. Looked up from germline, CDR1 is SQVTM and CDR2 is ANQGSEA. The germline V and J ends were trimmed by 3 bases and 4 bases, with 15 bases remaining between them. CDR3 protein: CSVDRFGSGTEAFF. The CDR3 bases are TGCAGCGTTGATAGGTTTGGGAGCGGCACTGAAGCTTTCTTT.

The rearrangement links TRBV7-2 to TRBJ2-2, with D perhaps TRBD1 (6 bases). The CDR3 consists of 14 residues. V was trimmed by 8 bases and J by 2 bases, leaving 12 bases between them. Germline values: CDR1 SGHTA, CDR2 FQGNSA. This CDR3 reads CASVIQGNTGELFF. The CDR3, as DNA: TGTGCCAGCGTCATACAGGGAAACACCGGGGAGCTGTTTTTT.

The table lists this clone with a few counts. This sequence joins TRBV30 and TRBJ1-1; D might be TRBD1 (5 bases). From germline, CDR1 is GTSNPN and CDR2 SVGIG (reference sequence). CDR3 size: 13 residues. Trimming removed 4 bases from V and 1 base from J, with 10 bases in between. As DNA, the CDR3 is TGTGCCTGGAAAGGGGAGGGGAACACTGAAGCTTTCTTT. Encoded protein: CAWKGEGNTEAFF.

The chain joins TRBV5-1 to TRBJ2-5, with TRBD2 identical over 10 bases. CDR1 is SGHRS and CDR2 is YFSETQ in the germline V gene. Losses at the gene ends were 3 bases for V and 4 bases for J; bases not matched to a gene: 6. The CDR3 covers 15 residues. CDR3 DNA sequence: TGCGCCAGCAGCTCTCCCAGGACTAGCGGAGAGACCCAGTACTTC. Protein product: CASSSPRTSGETQYF.

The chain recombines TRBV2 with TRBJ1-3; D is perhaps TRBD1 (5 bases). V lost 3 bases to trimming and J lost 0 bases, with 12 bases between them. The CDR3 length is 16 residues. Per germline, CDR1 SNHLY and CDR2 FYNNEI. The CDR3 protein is CASSDGGAFSGNTIYF. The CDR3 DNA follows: TGTGCCAGCAGTGATGGGGGTGCTTTCTCTGGAAACACCATATATTTT.

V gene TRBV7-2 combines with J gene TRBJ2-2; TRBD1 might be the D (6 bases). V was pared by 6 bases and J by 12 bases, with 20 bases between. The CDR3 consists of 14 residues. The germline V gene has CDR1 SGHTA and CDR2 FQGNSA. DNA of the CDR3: TGTGCCAGCAGACTTATAACCACAGGGTTCAAGCTGTTTTTT. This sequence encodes CASRLITTGFKLFF.

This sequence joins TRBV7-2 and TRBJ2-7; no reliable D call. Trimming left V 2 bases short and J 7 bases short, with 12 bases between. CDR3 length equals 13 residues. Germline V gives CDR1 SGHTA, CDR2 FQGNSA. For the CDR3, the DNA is TGTGCCAGCAGCTTACTCCCAACTGGGGAGCAGTACTTC. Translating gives CASSLLPTGEQYF.

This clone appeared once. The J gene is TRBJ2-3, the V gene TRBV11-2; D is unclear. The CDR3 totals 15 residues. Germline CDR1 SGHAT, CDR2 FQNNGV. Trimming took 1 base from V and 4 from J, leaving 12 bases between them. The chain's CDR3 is CASSLGLLESDTQYF. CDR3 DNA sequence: TGTGCCAGCAGCTTAGGCCTTTTAGAGTCAGATACGCAGTATTTT.

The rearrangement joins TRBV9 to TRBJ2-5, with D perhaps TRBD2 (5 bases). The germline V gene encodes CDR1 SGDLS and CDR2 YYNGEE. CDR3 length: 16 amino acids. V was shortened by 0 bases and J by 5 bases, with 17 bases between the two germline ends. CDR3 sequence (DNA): TGTGCCAGCAGCGTAGGCACGATGGGAGTGGTGGAGACCCAGTACTTC. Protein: CASSVGTMGVVETQYF.

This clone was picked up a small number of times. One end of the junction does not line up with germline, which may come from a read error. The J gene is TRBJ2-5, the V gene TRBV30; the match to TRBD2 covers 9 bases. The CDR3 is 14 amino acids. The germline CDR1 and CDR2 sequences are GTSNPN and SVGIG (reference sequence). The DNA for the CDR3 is TGTGCCGGGAGGCGGGGGGGGGCGCGGGAGACCCAGTACTTC. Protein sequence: CAGRRGGARETQYF. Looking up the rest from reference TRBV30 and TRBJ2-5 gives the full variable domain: SQTIHQWPATLVQPVGSPLSLECTVEGTSNPNLYWYRQAAGRGLQLLFYSVGIGQISSEVPQNLSASRPQDRQFILSSKKLLLSDSGFYLCAGRRGGARETQYFGPGTRLLVL.

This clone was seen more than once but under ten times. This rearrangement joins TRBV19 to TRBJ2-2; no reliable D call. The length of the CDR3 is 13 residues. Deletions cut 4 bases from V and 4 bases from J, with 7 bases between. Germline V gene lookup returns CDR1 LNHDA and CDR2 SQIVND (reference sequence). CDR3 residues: CASSTEATGELFF. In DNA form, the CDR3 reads TGTGCCAGTAGTACAGAGGCCACCGGGGAGCTGTTTTTT.

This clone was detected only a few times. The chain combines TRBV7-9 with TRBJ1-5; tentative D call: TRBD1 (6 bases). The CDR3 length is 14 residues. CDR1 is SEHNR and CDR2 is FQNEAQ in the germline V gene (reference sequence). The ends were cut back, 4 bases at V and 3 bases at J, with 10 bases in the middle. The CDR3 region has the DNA TGTGCCAGCAGCTCACAGGGAACCAATCAGCCCCAGCATTTT. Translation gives CASSSQGTNQPQHF.

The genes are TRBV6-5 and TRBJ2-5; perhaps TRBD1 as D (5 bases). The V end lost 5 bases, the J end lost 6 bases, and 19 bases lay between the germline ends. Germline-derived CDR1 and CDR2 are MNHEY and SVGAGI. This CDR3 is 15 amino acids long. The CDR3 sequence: CASSPRERGRQTQYF. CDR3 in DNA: TGTGCCAGCAGTCCCCGAGAAAGGGGCAGACAGACCCAGTACTTC.

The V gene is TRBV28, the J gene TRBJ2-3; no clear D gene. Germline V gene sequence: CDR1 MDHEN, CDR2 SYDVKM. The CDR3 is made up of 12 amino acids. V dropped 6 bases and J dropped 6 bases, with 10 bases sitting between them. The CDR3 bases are TGTGCCAGCAGGGAACCATTTGATACGCAGTATTTT. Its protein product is CASREPFDTQYF.

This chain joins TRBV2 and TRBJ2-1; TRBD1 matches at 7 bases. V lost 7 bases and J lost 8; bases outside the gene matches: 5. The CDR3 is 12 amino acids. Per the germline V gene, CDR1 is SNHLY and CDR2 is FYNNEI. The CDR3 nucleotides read TGTGCCAGCACCGGGACAGTTTATGAGCAGTTCTTC. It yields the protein CASTGTVYEQFF.

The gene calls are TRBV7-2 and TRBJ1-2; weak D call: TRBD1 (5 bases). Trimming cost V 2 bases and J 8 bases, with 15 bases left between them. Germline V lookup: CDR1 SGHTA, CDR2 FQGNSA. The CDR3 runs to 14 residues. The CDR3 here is CASSLLGLAVGYTF. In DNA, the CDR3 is TGTGCCAGCAGCTTATTGGGGCTGGCGGTAGGCTACACCTTC.

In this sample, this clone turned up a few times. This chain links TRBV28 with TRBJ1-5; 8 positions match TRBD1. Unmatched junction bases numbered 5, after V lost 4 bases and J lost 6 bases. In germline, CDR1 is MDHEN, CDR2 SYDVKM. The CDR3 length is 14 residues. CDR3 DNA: TGTGCCAGCAGTTCTACAGGGGGGGGTCAGCCCCAGCATTTT. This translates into CASSSTGGGQPQHF.

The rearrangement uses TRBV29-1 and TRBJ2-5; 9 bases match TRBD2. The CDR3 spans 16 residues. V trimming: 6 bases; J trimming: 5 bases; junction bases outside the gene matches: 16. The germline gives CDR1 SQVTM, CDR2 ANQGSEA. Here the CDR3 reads CSVTRGLAIRGETQYF. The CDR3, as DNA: TGCAGCGTCACTAGGGGACTAGCTATCCGCGGGGAGACCCAGTACTTC.

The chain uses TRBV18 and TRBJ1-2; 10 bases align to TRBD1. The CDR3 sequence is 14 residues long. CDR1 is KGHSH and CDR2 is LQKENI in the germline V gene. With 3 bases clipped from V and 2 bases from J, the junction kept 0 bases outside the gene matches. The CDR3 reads CASSPGQGNYGYTF. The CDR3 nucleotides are TGTGCCAGCTCACCGGGACAGGGGAACTATGGCTACACCTTC. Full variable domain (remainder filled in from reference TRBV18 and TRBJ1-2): NAGVMQNPRHLVRRRGQEARLRCSPMKGHSHVYWYRQLPEEGLKFMVYLQKENIIDESGMPKERFSAEFPKEGPSILRIQQVVRGDSAAYFCASSPGQGNYGYTFGSGTRLTVV.

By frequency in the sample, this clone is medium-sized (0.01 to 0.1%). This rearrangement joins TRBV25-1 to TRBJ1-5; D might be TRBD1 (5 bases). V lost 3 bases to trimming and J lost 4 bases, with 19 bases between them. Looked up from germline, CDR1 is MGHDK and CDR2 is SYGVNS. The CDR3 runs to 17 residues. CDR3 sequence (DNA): TGTGCCAGCAGTGATGATTCGGCGGGGGAAGGTAATCAGCCCCAGCATTTT. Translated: CASSDDSAGEGNQPQHF.

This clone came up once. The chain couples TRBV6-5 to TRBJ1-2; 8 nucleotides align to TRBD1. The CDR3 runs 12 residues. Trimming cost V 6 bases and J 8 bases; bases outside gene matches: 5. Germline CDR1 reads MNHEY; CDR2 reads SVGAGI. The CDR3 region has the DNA TGTGCCAGCAGGCGGACAGGGCGAGGCTACACCTTC. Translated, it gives CASRRTGRGYTF.

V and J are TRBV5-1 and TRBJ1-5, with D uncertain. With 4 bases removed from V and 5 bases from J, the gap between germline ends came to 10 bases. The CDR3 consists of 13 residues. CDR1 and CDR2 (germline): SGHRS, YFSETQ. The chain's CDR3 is CASSLGSDQPQHF. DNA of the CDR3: TGCGCCAGCAGCCTGGGGAGCGATCAGCCCCAGCATTTT.

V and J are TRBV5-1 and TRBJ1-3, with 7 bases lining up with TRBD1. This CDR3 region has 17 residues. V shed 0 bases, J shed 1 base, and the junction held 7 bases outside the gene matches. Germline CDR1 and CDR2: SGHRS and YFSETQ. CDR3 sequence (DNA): TGCGCCAGCAGCTTGGCCCCAGGGGGGCCGTCTGGAAACACCATATATTTT. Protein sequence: CASSLAPGGPSGNTIYF. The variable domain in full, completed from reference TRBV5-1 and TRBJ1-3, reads KAGVTQTPRYLIKTRGQQVTLSCSPISGHRSVSWYQQTPGQGLQFLFEYFSETQRNKGNFPGRFSGRQFSNSRSEMNVSTLELGDSALYLCASSLAPGGPSGNTIYFGEGSWLTVV.

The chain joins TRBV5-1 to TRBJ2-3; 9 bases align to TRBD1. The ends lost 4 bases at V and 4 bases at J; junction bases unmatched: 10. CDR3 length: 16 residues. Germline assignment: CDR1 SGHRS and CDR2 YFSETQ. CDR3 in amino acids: CASSDPGTGRADTQYF. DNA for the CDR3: TGCGCCAGCAGCGACCCCGGGACAGGGCGGGCAGATACGCAGTATTTT.

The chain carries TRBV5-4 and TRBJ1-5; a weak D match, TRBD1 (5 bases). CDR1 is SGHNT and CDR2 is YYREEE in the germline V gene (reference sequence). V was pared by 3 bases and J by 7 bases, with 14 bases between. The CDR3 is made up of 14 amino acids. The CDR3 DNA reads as TGTGCCAGCAGCTGGGGAGGGGTCGGGCAGCCCCAGCATTTT. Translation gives CASSWGGVGQPQHF.